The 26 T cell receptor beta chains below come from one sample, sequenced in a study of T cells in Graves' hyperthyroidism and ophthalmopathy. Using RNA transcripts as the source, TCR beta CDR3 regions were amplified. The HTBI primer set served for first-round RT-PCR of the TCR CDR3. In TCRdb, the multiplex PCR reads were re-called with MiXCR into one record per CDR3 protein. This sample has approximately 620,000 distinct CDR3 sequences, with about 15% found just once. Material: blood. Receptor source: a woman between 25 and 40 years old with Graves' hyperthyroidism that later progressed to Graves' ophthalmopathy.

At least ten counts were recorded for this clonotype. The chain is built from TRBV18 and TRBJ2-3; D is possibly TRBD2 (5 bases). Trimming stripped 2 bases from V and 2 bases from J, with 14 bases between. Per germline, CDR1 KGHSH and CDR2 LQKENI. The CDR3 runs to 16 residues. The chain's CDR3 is CASSPASFSSTDTQYF. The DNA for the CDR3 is TGTGCCAGCTCACCAGCTAGCTTCTCTTCCACAGATACGCAGTATTTT.

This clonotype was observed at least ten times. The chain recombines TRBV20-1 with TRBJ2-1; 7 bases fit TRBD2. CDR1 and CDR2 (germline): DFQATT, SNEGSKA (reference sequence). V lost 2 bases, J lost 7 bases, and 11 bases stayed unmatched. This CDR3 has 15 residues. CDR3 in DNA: TGCAGTGCTAGAACCTGGTGGGAGGGCTTGAATGAGCAGTTCTTC. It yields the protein CSARTWWEGLNEQFF.

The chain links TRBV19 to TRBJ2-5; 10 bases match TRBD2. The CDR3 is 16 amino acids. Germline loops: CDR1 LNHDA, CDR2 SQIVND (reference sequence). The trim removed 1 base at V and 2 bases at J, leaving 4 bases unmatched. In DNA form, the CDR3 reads TGTGCCAGTAGTATAGGCGGACTAGCGGAGCAAGAGACCCAGTACTTC. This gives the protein CASSIGGLAEQETQYF.

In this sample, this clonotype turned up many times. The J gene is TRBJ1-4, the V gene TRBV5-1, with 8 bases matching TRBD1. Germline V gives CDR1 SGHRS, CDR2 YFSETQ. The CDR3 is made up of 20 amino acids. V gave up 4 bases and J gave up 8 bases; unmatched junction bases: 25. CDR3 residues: CASSRYLLGQGRPKTEKLFF. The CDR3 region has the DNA TGCGCCAGCAGCCGCTACCTCTTAGGACAGGGTAGACCCAAGACCGAAAAACTGTTTTTT. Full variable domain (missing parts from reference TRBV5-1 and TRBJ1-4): KAGVTQTPRYLIKTRGQQVTLSCSPISGHRSVSWYQQTPGQGLQFLFEYFSETQRNKGNFPGRFSGRQFSNSRSEMNVSTLELGDSALYLCASSRYLLGQGRPKTEKLFFGSGTQLSVL.

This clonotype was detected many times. CDR3 DNA: TGTGCCAGCAGTCGCCCCGCCCCAAATGAGCAGTTCTTC. Translation: CASSRPAPNEQFF. The chain links TRBV28 to TRBJ2-1; D ambiguous. The germline V and J ends were trimmed by 5 bases and 7 bases, with 12 bases remaining between them. The CDR3 contains 13 residues. Germline values: CDR1 MDHEN, CDR2 SYDVKM. Drawing the rest from reference TRBV28 and TRBJ2-1, the complete variable domain is DVKVTQSSRYLVKRTGEKVFLECVQDMDHENMFWYRQDPGLGLRLIYFSYDVKMKEKGDIPEGYSVSREKKERFSLILESASTNQTSMYLCASSRPAPNEQFFGPGTRLTVL.

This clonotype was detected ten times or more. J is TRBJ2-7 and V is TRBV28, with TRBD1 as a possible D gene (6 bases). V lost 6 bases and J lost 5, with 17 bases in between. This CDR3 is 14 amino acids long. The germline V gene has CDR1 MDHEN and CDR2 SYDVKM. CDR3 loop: CASSQEPQGHEQYF. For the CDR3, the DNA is TGTGCCAGCAGCCAGGAACCACAGGGACACGAGCAGTACTTC.

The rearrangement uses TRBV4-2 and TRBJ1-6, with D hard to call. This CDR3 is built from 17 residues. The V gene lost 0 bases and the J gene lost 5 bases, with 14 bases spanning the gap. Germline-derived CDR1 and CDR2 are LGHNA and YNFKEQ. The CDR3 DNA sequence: TGTGCCAGCAGCCAAGATCGGGGTCCGGGTAATAATTCACCCCTCCACTTT. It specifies CASSQDRGPGNNSPLHF.

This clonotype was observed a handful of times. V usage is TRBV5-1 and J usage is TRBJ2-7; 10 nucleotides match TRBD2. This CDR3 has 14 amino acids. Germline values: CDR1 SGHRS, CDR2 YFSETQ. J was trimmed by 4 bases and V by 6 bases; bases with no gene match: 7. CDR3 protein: CASNTLAGEYEQYF. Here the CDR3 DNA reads TGCGCCAGCAACACCCTAGCGGGAGAATACGAGCAGTACTTC.

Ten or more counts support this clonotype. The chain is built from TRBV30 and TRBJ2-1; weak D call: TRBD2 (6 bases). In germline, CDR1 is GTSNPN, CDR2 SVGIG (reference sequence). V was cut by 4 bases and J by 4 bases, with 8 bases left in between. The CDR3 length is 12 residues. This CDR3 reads CAWMGTYNEQFF. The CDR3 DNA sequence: TGTGCCTGGATGGGGACTTACAATGAGCAGTTCTTC.

This CDR3 reads CASSYTGGPQETQYF. CDR3 sequence (DNA): TGTGCCAGCAGTTACACGGGGGGCCCCCAAGAGACCCAGTACTTC. The rearrangement uses TRBV6-2 or TRBV6-3 and TRBJ2-5; D might be TRBD2 (7 bases). CDR1 and CDR2 from the germline V gene are MNHEY and SVGEGT. Trimming took off 2 bases at V and 1 base at J, with 11 bases between the two ends. The CDR3 is made up of 15 amino acids.

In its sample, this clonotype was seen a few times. The CDR3 spells CASSVQGGGETQYF. For the CDR3, the DNA is TGTGCCAGCAGCGTGCAGGGAGGGGGAGAGACCCAGTACTTC. J is TRBJ2-5 and V is TRBV12-3 or TRBV12-4, with a possible D match to TRBD2 (7 bases). The CDR3 has 14 amino acids. The V end was cut by 6 bases, the J end by 4 bases, with 15 bases between.

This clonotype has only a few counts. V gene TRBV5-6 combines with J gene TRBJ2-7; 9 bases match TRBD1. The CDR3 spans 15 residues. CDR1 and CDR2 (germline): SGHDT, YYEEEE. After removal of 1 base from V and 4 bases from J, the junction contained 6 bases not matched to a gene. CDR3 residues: CASSLRYRGRYEQYF. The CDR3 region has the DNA TGTGCCAGCAGCTTGAGGTACAGGGGGCGGTACGAGCAGTACTTC.

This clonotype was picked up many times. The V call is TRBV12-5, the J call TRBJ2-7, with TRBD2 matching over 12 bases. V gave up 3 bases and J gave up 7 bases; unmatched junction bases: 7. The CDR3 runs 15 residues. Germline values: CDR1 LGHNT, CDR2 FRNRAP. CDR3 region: CASGLPLAGGREQYF. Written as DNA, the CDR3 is TGTGCTAGTGGTTTACCACTAGCGGGAGGACGTGAGCAGTACTTC.

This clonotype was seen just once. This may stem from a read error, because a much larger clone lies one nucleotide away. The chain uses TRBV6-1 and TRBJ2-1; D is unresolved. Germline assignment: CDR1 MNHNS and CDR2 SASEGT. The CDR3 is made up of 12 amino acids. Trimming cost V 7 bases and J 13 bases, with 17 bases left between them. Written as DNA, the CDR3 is TGTGCCAGCACCCGCAAGACAATGAAACAGTTCTTC. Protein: CASTRKTMKQFF.

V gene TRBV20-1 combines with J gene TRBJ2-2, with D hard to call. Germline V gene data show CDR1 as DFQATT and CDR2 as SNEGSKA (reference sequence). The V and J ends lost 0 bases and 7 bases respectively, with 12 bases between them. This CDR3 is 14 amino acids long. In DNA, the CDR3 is TGCAGTGCTAGAGATCGAACGACGAACGGGGAGCTGTTTTTT. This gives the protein CSARDRTTNGELFF.

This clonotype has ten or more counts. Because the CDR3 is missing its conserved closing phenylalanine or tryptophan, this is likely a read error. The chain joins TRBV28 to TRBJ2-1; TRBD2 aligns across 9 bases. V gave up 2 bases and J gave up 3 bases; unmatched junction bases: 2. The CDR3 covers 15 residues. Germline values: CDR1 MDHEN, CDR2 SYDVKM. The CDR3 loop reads CASSLELAGYNEQFL. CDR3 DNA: TGTGCCAGCAGTTTAGAACTAGCGGGCTACAATGAGCAGTTCCTC.

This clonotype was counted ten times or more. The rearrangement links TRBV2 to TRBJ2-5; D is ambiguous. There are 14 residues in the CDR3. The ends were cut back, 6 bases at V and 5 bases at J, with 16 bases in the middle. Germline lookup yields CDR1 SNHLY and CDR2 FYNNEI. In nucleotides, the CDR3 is TGTGCCAGCAGCATACAGTCCTTCGGGGAGACCCAGTACTTC. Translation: CASSIQSFGETQYF. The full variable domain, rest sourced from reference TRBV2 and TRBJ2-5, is EPEVTQTPSHQVTQMGQEVILRCVPISNHLYFYWYRQILGQKVEFLVSFYNNEISEKSEIFDDQFSVERPDGSNFTLKIRSTKLEDSAMYFCASSIQSFGETQYFGPGTRLLVL.

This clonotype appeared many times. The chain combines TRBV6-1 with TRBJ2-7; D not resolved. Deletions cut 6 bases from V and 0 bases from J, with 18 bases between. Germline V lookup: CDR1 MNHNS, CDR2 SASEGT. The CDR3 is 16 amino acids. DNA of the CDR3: TGTGCCAGCAGCCACGTGCGGCCGCCAGACTCCTACGAGCAGTACTTC. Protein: CASSHVRPPDSYEQYF.

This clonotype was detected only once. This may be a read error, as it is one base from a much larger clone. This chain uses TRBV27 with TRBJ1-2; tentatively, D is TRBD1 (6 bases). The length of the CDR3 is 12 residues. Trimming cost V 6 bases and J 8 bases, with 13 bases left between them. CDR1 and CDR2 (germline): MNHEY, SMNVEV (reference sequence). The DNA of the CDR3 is TGTGCCAGCAGCTCGCACAGGGAGGGCTACACCTTC. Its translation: CASSSHREGYTF.

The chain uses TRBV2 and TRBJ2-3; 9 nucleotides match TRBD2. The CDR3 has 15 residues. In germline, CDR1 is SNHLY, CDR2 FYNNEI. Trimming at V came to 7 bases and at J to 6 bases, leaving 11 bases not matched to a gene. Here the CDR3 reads CASNPWGREGDTQYF. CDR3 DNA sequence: TGTGCCAGCAATCCGTGGGGGCGGGAGGGGGATACGCAGTATTTT.

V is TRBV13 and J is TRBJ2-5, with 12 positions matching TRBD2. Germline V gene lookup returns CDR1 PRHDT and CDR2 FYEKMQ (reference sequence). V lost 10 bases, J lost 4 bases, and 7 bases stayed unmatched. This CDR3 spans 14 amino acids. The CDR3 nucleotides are TGTGCCACCCAGAAGGGACTAGCGGGAGAGACCCAGTACTTC. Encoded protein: CATQKGLAGETQYF.

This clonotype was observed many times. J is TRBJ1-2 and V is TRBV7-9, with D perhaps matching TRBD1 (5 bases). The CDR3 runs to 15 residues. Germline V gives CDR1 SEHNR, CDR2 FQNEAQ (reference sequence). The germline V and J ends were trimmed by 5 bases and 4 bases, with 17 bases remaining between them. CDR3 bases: TGTGCCAGCAGCCAGAGAGGGACGGAGGCCTATGGCTACACCTTC. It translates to CASSQRGTEAYGYTF.

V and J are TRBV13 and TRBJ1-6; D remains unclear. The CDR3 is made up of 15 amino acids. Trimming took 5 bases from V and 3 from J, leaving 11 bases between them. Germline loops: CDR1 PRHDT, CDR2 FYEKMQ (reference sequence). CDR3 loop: CASSLGRHYNSPLHF. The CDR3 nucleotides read TGTGCCAGCAGCCTCGGACGGCACTATAATTCACCCCTCCACTTT.

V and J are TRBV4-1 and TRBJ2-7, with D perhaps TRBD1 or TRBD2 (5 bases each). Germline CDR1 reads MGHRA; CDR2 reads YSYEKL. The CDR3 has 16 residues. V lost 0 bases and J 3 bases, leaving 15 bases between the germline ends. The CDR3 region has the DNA TGCGCCAGCAGCCAAGATCCCGGGACGTGGTTCTACGAGCAGTACTTC. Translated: CASSQDPGTWFYEQYF.

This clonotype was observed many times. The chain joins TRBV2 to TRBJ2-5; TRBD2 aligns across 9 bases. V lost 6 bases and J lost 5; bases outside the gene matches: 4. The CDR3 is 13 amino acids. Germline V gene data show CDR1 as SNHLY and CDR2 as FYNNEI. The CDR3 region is CASRATSGETQYF. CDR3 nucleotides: TGTGCCAGCAGAGCCACTAGCGGGGAGACCCAGTACTTC.

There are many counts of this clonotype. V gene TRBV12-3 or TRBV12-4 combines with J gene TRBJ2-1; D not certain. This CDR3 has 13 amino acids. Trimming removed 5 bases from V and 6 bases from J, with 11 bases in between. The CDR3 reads CASSIRQGNEQFF. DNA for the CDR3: TGTGCCAGCAGTATCCGACAAGGCAATGAGCAGTTCTTC.